The entry below describes one T cell receptor beta chain. Its antigen is not known. These data belong to a study of cytomegalovirus exposure and HLA in healthy donors. Vbeta (60) and Jbeta (13) primers were used in the PCR. Per the original methods: An analysis that came later counted approximately 76 million unique TCR beta chains, approximately 9.9 million shared. Clones were read by immunoSEQ multiplex PCR, and TCRdb kept only the in-frame ones, dropping some. From that table come the V and J calls and clone size; the DNA was used to work out D and trimming. The sample lists 200,000 to 300,000 clones, 84% seen once, with about 2% in the top ten. Findings and limits, study-wide: TCR beta chain V- and J-gene trimming was linked, in a later analysis, to a missense variant in DCLRE1C.

Germline V CDR1 and CDR2: MNHEY, SVGAGI. The CDR3 runs to 15 residues. Sample: PBMCs. The source is a woman aged 40 to 50 in good health and CMV-seropositive. The chain uses TRBV6-5 and TRBJ2-5; 7 bases map to TRBD1. The assigned J gene may be wrong: the sequence end matches TRBJ2-7 better. Here the CDR3 DNA reads TGTGCCAGCAGTTACGGGACAGTCAGACCCTACGAGCAGTACTTC. Its protein is CASSYGTVRPYEQYF.